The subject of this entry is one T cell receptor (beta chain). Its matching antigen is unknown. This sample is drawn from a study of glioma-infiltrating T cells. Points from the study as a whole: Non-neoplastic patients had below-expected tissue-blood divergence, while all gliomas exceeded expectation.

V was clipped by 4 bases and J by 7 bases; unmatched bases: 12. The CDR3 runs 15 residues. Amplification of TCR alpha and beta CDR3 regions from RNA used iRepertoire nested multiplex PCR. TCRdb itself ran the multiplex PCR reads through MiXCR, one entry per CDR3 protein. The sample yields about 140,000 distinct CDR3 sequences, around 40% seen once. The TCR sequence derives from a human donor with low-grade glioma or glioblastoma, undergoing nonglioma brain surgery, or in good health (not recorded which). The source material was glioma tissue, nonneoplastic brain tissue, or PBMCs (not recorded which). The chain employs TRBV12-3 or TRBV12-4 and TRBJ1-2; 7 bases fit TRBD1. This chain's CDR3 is CASSSYTTGDSGYTF. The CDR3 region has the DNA TGTGCCAGCAGTTCTTACACTACAGGGGACTCTGGCTACACCTTC.